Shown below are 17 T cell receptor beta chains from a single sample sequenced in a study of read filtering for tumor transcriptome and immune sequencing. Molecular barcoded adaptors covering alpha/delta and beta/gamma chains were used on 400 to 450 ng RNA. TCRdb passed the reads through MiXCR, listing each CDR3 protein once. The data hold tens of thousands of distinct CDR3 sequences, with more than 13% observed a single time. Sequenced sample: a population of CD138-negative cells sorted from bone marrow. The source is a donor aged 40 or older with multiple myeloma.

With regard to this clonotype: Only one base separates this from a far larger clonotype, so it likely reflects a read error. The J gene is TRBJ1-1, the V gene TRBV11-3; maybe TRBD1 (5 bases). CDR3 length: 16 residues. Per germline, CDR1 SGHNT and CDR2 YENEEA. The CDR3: CASSLYSGTYGTESFF. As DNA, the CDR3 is TGTGCCAGCAGCTTATATTCCGGGACCTACGGGACTGAATCTTTCTTT.

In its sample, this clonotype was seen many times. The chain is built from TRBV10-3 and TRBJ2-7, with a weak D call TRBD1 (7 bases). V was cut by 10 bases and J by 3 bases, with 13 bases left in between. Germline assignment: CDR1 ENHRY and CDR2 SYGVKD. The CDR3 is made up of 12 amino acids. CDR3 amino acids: CATGDSIYEQYF. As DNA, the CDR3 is TGTGCCACGGGGGACAGTATCTACGAGCAGTACTTC.

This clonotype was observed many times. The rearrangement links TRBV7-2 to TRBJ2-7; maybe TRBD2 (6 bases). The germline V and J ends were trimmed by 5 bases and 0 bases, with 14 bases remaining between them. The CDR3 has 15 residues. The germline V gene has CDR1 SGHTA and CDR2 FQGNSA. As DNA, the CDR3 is TGTGCCAGCAGCCGCCGGACGGAGGGCTCCTACGAGCAGTACTTC. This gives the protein CASSRRTEGSYEQYF.

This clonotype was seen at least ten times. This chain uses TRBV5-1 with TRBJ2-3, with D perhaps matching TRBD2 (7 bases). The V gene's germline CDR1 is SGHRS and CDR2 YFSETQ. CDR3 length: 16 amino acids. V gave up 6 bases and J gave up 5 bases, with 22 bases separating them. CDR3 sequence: CASTYMRGGLGDTQYF. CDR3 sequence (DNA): TGCGCCAGCACCTATATGAGGGGGGGACTTGGAGATACGCAGTATTTT.

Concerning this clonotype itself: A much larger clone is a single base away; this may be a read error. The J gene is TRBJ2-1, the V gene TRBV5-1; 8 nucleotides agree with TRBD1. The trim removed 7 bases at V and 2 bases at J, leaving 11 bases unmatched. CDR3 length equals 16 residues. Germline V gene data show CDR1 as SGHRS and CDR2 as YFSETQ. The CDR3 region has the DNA TGCGCCAGCGGCGAGACAGGGGCCCCCACCTACAATGAGCAGTTCTTC. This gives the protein CASGETGAPTYNEQFF.

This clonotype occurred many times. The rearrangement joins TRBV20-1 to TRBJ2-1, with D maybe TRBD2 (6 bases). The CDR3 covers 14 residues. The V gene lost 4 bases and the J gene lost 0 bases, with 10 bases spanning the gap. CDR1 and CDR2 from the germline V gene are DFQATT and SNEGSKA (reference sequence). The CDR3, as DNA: TGCAGTGCTAACACGGACTACTCCTACAATGAGCAGTTCTTC. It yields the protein CSANTDYSYNEQFF.

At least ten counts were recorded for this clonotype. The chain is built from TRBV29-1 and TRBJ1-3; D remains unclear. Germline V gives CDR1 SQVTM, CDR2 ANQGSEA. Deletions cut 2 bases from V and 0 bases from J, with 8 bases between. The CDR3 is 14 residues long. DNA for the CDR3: TGCAGCGTTGAATACCCGATCTCTGGAAACACCATATATTTT. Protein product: CSVEYPISGNTIYF. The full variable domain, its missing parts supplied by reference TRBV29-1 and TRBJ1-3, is SAVISQKPSRDICQRGTSLTIQCQVDSQVTMMFWYRQQPGQSLTLIATANQGSEATYESGFVIDKFPISRPNLTFSTLTVSNMSPEDSSIYLCSVEYPISGNTIYFGEGSWLTVV.

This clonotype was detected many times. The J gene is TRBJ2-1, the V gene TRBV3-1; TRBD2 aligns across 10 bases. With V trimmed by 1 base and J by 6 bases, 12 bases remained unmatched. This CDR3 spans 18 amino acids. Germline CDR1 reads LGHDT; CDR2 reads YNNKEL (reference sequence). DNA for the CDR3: TGTGCCAGCAGCCAAGGTGTGGGACTAGCGTCACTCGTCAATGAGCAGTTCTTC. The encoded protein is CASSQGVGLASLVNEQFF.

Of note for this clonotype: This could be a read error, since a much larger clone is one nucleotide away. In nucleotides, the CDR3 is TGCGGCTCCCTTGATAGCACAGATACGCAGTATTTT. Translated: CGSLDSTDTQYF. The chain combines TRBV29-1 with TRBJ2-3, with D unclear. The germline V gene has CDR1 SQVTM and CDR2 ANQGSEA. There are 12 residues in the CDR3.

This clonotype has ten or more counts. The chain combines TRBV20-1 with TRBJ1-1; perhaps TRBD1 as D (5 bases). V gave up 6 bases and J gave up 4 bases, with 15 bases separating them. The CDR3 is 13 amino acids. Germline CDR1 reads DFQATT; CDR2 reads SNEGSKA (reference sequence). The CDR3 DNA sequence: TGCAGTGCAGGGTCTAGGGGCGCCACTGAAGCTTTCTTT. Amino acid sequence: CSAGSRGATEAFF.

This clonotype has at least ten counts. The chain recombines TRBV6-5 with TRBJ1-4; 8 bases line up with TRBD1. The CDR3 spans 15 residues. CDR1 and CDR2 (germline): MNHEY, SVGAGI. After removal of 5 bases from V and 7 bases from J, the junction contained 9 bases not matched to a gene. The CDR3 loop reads CASSQNRQGTEKLFF. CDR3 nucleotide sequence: TGTGCCAGCAGTCAAAACCGACAGGGGACTGAAAAACTGTTTTTT.

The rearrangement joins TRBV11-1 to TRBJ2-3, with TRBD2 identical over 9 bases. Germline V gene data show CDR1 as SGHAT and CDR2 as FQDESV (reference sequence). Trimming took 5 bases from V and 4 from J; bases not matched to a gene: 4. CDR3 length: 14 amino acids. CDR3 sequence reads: CASSRRTSADTQYF. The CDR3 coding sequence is TGTGCCAGCAGCCGCAGGACTAGCGCAGATACGCAGTATTTT.

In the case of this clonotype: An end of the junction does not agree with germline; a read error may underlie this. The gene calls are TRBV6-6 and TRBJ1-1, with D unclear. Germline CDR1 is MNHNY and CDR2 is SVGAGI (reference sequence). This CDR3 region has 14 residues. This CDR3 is CASKNGKMNTGAFF. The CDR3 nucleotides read TGTGCCAGCAAAAACGGGAAAATGAACACTGGAGCTTTCTTT.

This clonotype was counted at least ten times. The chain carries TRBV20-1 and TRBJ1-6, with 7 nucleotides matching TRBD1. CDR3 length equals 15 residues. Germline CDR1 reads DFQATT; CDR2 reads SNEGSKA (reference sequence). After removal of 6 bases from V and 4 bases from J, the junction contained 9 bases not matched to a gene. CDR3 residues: CSARDSPRYNSPLHF. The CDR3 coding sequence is TGCAGTGCCCGGGACAGCCCGAGATATAATTCACCCCTCCACTTT.

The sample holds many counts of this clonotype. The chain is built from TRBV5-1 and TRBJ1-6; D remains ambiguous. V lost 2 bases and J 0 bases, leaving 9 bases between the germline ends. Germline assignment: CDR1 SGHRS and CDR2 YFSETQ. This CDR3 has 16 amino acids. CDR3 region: CASSLDGLSYNSPLHF. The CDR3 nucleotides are TGCGCCAGCAGCTTAGACGGCCTCTCCTATAATTCACCCCTCCACTTT. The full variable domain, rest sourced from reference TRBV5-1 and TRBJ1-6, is KAGVTQTPRYLIKTRGQQVTLSCSPISGHRSVSWYQQTPGQGLQFLFEYFSETQRNKGNFPGRFSGRQFSNSRSEMNVSTLELGDSALYLCASSLDGLSYNSPLHFGNGTRLTVT.

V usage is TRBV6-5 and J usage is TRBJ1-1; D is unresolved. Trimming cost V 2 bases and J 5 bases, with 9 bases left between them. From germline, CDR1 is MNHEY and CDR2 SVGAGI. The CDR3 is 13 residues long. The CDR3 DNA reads TGTGCCAGCAGTTACCGGGGTTCGACTGAAGCTTTCTTT. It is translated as CASSYRGSTEAFF.

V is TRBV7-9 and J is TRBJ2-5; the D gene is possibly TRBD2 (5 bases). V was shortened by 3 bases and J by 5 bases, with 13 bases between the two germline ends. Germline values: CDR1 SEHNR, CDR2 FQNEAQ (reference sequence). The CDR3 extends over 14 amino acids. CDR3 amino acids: CASSFGLVEETQYF. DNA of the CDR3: TGTGCCAGCAGCTTTGGACTGGTGGAGGAGACCCAGTACTTC.